These 24 T cell receptor beta chains were all obtained from the same sample, sequenced in a study of Ad26.COV2.S vaccination and SARS-CoV-2 variants. Repertoires were generated with immunoSEQ multiplex PCR, while TCRdb's copy carries only in-frame clones and drops some. The table records hundreds of thousands of clones, around 88% of them present only once. Treatment reported: 15 to 20 received Ad26.COV2.S at low or high dose, single or two shots; roughly five received placebo; per-sample allocation not given. The investigators took samples on day 63 after the first vaccine or placebo injection. The sample in question was peripheral blood, obtained in a trial of Ad26.COV2.S vaccine versus placebo. These receptors were collected from a person between 18 and 60 years old who received the Ad26.COV2.S COVID-19 vaccine or a placebo.

This clone was recorded once. The rearrangement joins TRBV19 to TRBJ2-4; 9 nucleotides line up with TRBD2. The CDR3 runs 18 residues. V shed 1 base and J 1 base; nucleotides not matched to a gene: 8. Per the germline V gene, CDR1 is LNHDA and CDR2 is SQIVND (reference sequence). The CDR3 here is CASSIGPARGGAKNIQYF. Written as DNA, the CDR3 is TGTGCCAGTAGTATAGGCCCGGCGCGGGGGGGGGCCAAAAACATTCAGTACTTC.

V gene TRBV12-3 or TRBV12-4 combines with J gene TRBJ2-5; D may be TRBD2 (7 bases). The CDR3 sequence is 13 residues long. V lost 6 bases and J lost 5, with 13 bases in between. CDR3 in amino acids: CASRLQGGETQYF. In nucleotides, the CDR3 is TGTGCCAGCAGACTACAGGGAGGGGAGACCCAGTACTTC.

The chain uses TRBV25-1 and TRBJ2-1; 13 positions agree with TRBD2. Per the germline V gene, CDR1 is MGHDK and CDR2 is SYGVNS. CDR3 size: 18 residues. V was clipped by 7 bases and J by 0 bases; unmatched bases: 9. CDR3 sequence: CASTPTSGGLSSYNEQFF. The CDR3 nucleotides are TGTGCCAGCACCCCGACTAGCGGGGGGCTTAGCTCCTACAATGAGCAGTTCTTC.

V usage is TRBV18 and J usage is TRBJ1-1, with 8 positions matching TRBD1. Looked up from germline, CDR1 is KGHSH and CDR2 is LQKENI. V was pared by 2 bases and J by 5 bases, with 10 bases of the junction left unmatched. This CDR3 has 16 amino acids. This chain's CDR3 is CASSPGQGAGWTEAFF. CDR3 bases: TGTGCCAGCTCACCAGGGCAGGGGGCTGGATGGACTGAAGCTTTCTTT. The full variable domain, completed using reference TRBV18 and TRBJ1-1, is NAGVMQNPRHLVRRRGQEARLRCSPMKGHSHVYWYRQLPEEGLKFMVYLQKENIIDESGMPKERFSAEFPKEGPSILRIQQVVRGDSAAYFCASSPGQGAGWTEAFFGQGTRLTVV.

The gene calls are TRBV13 and TRBJ2-1, with D possibly being TRBD2 (7 bases). CDR1 and CDR2 from the germline V gene are PRHDT and FYEKMQ (reference sequence). Trimming removed 5 bases from V and 7 bases from J, with 21 bases in between. The CDR3 covers 16 residues. CDR3 region: CASSIDGGGRPNEQFF. CDR3 nucleotide sequence: TGTGCCAGCAGCATCGACGGGGGCGGGAGACCGAATGAGCAGTTCTTC.

The chain carries TRBV5-6 and TRBJ1-3; D possibly corresponds to TRBD1 (5 bases). This CDR3 contains 15 residues. CDR1 is SGHDT and CDR2 is YYEEEE in the germline V gene. V lost 5 bases and J 0 bases, leaving 12 bases between the germline ends. CDR3 DNA sequence: TGTGCCAGCAGATTAGGCGGGGCCTCTGGAAACACCATATATTTT. Encoded protein: CASRLGGASGNTIYF. The entire variable domain, with the rest obtained from reference TRBV5-6 and TRBJ1-3, is as follows: DAGVTQSPTHLIKTRGQQVTLRCSPKSGHDTVSWYQQALGQGPQFIFQYYEEEERQRGNFPDRFSGHQFPNYSSELNVNALLLGDSALYLCASRLGGASGNTIYFGEGSWLTVV.

Worth noting for this clone: In the same sample, other DNA sequences code for this CDR3. The chain has TRBV7-2 and TRBJ1-1; maybe TRBD1 (5 bases). V was trimmed by 5 bases and J by 1 base, leaving 8 bases between them. The CDR3 has 13 residues. Germline loops: CDR1 SGHTA, CDR2 FQGNSA. DNA of the CDR3: TGTGCCAGCAGCCGAGGACAGAACACTGAAGCTTTCTTT. As protein: CASSRGQNTEAFF.

Remarks on this clone: The same CDR3 is also encoded by other DNA sequences in this sample. The rearrangement links TRBV28 to TRBJ1-2, with D possibly matching TRBD1 (5 bases). CDR1 and CDR2 (germline): MDHEN, SYDVKM. V was shortened by 2 bases and J by 8 bases, with 9 bases between the two germline ends. The length of the CDR3 is 12 residues. CDR3 amino acids: CASSLGGRGYTF. The CDR3 DNA is TGTGCCAGCAGTTTAGGGGGAAGGGGCTACACCTTC.

This clone has at least ten counts. The gene calls are TRBV3-1 (or the pseudogene TRBV3-2) and TRBJ2-1, with D possibly TRBD2 on 7 matching bases. Germline assignment: CDR1 LGHDT and CDR2 YNNKEL (reference sequence). The ends were cut back, 0 bases at V and 7 bases at J, with 16 bases in the middle. This CDR3 is built from 16 residues. The CDR3 DNA follows: TGTGCCAGCAGCCAAGATTATGGGGGGGGGCAAAATGAGCAGTTCTTC. This codes for CASSQDYGGGQNEQFF.

This chain connects TRBV7-2 to TRBJ1-1; D unresolved. Trimming took off 0 bases at V and 8 bases at J, with 13 bases between the two ends. The CDR3 loop spans 14 amino acids. Germline CDR1 and CDR2: SGHTA and FQGNSA. CDR3: CASSLAPSASEAFF. The CDR3 DNA is TGTGCCAGCAGCTTAGCGCCGTCAGCCAGCGAAGCTTTCTTT. The full variable domain, rest sourced from reference TRBV7-2 and TRBJ1-1, is GAGVSQSPSNKVTEKGKDVELRCDPISGHTALYWYRQSLGQGLEFLIYFQGNSAPDKSGLPSDRFSAERTGGSVSTLTIQRTQQEDSAVYLCASSLAPSASEAFFGQGTRLTVV.

This chain links TRBV27 with TRBJ1-3; no definite D call. This CDR3 has 15 amino acids. Germline V CDR1 and CDR2: MNHEY, SMNVEV (reference sequence). V was clipped by 6 bases and J by 0 bases, with 12 bases between them. Here the CDR3 reads CASRLSSGSGNTIYF. Written as DNA, the CDR3 is TGTGCCAGCAGACTTTCTTCTGGCTCTGGAAACACCATATATTTT.

The chain links TRBV4-2 to TRBJ2-2; D is unresolved. V shed 2 bases and J shed 8 bases, with 6 bases lying between them. Germline-derived CDR1 and CDR2 are LGHNA and YNFKEQ. The CDR3 extends over 12 amino acids. CDR3 in amino acids: CASSQSIGELFF. CDR3 DNA: TGTGCCAGCAGCCAATCCATTGGGGAGCTGTTTTTT.

The rearrangement uses TRBV27 and TRBJ2-3; TRBD2 agrees at 7 bases. Trimming removed 7 bases from V and 1 base from J; junction bases left unmatched: 8. Germline V gene lookup returns CDR1 MNHEY and CDR2 SMNVEV (reference sequence). CDR3 size: 15 residues. The CDR3 DNA reads TGTGCCAGCAATCTTGGGAGGGGAGGCACAGATACGCAGTATTTT. This codes for CASNLGRGGTDTQYF.

The V gene is TRBV27, the J gene TRBJ1-2; D is unresolved. Germline CDR1 MNHEY, CDR2 SMNVEV (reference sequence). The ends were cut back, 2 bases at V and 5 bases at J, with 18 bases in the middle. The CDR3 spans 16 residues. The CDR3 protein is CASSLVRPPAIYGYTF. The CDR3 DNA sequence: TGTGCCAGCAGTTTAGTTCGGCCGCCCGCTATATATGGCTACACCTTC.

The chain links TRBV21-1 to TRBJ1-1; the table assigns TRBD1, which was not confirmed against the DNA. TRBV21-1 is a pseudogene. The CDR3 loop spans 15 amino acids. The CDR3 spells CASSKSREKDTEAFF. In DNA, the CDR3 is TGTGCCAGCAGCAAATCCAGGGAAAAGGACACTGAAGCTTTCTTT.

Comment on this clone: Other DNA sequences in the sample encode the same CDR3. This sequence joins TRBV5-1 and TRBJ1-2; 7 bases match TRBD1. The CDR3 spans 14 residues. The V gene's germline CDR1 is SGHRS and CDR2 YFSETQ. Germline trimming cut 0 bases from V and 5 bases from J; bases unmatched to any gene: 4. The DNA for the CDR3 is TGCGCCAGCAGCTTGGAAGGGGACAGTTATGGCTACACCTTC. Protein sequence: CASSLEGDSYGYTF. The whole variable domain, filled in from reference TRBV5-1 and TRBJ1-2, reads KAGVTQTPRYLIKTRGQQVTLSCSPISGHRSVSWYQQTPGQGLQFLFEYFSETQRNKGNFPGRFSGRQFSNSRSEMNVSTLELGDSALYLCASSLEGDSYGYTFGSGTRLTVV.

The rearrangement uses TRBV4-1 and TRBJ1-1; D may be TRBD1 (6 bases). Germline lookup yields CDR1 MGHRA and CDR2 YSYEKL. The CDR3 totals 16 residues. Trimming removed 0 bases at V and 3 bases at J, with 14 bases between. The CDR3 DNA is TGCGCCAGCAGCCAAGATAAAAGGGGGGGAGACACTGAAGCTTTCTTT. Translated, it gives CASSQDKRGGDTEAFF.

The gene calls are TRBV5-6 and TRBJ2-3; 7 bases line up with TRBD1. Unmatched junction bases numbered 12, after V lost 5 bases and J lost 3 bases. The CDR3 contains 16 residues. Germline V gene lookup returns CDR1 SGHDT and CDR2 YYEEEE. The CDR3 loop is CASSWLGQSTTDTQYF. The DNA of the CDR3 is TGTGCCAGCAGTTGGTTGGGACAGTCTACTACAGATACGCAGTATTTT.

The gene calls are TRBV24-1 and TRBJ1-2; 8 positions agree with TRBD1. This CDR3 region has 13 residues. The V segment lost 3 bases and the J segment 8 bases; nucleotides outside the gene matches: 4. Germline lookup yields CDR1 KGHDR and CDR2 SFDVKD. The CDR3 sequence is CATSDLRQGGYTF. CDR3 bases: TGTGCCACCAGTGATCTACGACAGGGGGGCTACACCTTC.

The chain is built from TRBV5-8 and TRBJ1-1; D may be TRBD1 (6 bases). CDR1 and CDR2 (germline): SGHTS, YDEGEE. V shed 4 bases and J shed 4 bases, with 14 bases lying between them. The CDR3 extends over 14 amino acids. The DNA of the CDR3 is TGTGCCAGCAGCCTCCGGGGACACCTCACTGAAGCTTTCTTT. Protein product: CASSLRGHLTEAFF.

This clone was counted once. This chain uses TRBV24-1 with TRBJ2-1; D call uncertain. Trimming cost V 0 bases and J 8 bases, with 1 base left between them. This CDR3 is 11 amino acids long. CDR1 and CDR2 from the germline V gene are KGHDR and SFDVKD. The CDR3 nucleotides read TGTGCCACCAGTGATTTGTATGAGCAGTTCTTC. This translates into CATSDLYEQFF.

The V gene is TRBV5-4, the J gene TRBJ1-2; 9 bases map to TRBD1. V lost 4 bases, J lost 8 bases, and 15 bases stayed unmatched. Per germline, CDR1 SGHNT and CDR2 YYREEE (reference sequence). The CDR3 is 16 amino acids. CDR3 amino acids: CASSTIQGAGSRGYTF. CDR3 DNA: TGTGCCAGCAGCACTATACAGGGGGCTGGGAGCCGAGGCTACACCTTC.

The chain links TRBV5-5 to TRBJ2-7, with 11 nucleotides matching TRBD2. Germline lookup yields CDR1 SGHKS and CDR2 YYEKEE (reference sequence). There are 17 residues in the CDR3. V shed 4 bases and J 3 bases; nucleotides not matched to a gene: 12. The CDR3 sequence is CASSHRLAGQKIYEQYF. CDR3 nucleotides: TGTGCCAGCAGCCACAGACTAGCGGGGCAGAAAATCTACGAGCAGTACTTC.

The chain recombines TRBV5-1 with TRBJ2-4, with 9 bases aligning to TRBD1. The CDR3 contains 15 residues. Germline V CDR1 and CDR2: SGHRS, YFSETQ. V shed 0 bases and J 9 bases; nucleotides not matched to a gene: 7. CDR3 amino acids: CASSLVQGAISIQYF. The CDR3 DNA is TGCGCCAGCAGCTTGGTACAGGGGGCGATAAGCATTCAGTACTTC.